These T cell receptor beta chains were read from a single sample in a study of cytomegalovirus exposure and HLA in healthy donors. Sequencing used immunoSEQ multiplex PCR; TCRdb keeps in-frame clones, though not all of them. The table shows tens of thousands of clones, with just over 90% occurring only once. Sample: PBMCs. These receptors were taken from a man younger than 45 in good health and CMV-seronegative. The CDR3 runs from the conserved cysteine through the conserved F or W. The D gene is left open where the match is weak. The listing skips clone size in some rows; elsewhere it reads once, few, many or a size class.

size,V,J,D,CDR3,DNA
-,TRBV11-3,TRBJ2-5,TRBD1,CASSSGTGGGKTQYF,TGTGCCAGCAGCTCGGGAACAGGGGGAGGCAAGACCCAGTACTTC
-,TRBV7-9,TRBJ1-1,-,CASTKTRDTEAFF,TGTGCCAGCACCAAAACCCGGGACACTGAAGCTTTCTTT
-,TRBV2,TRBJ2-7,TRBD1,CASRPARGYEQYF,TGTGCCAGCAGGCCGGCCAGGGGGTACGAGCAGTACTTC
-,TRBV5-1,TRBJ2-5,TRBD2,CASSPGLAETQYF,TGCGCCAGCAGCCCCGGACTAGCTGAGACCCAGTACTTC
-,TRBV27,TRBJ2-1,TRBD2,CASRGYGGRAYNEQFF,TGTGCCAGCAGGGGGTATGGCGGGAGGGCCTACAATGAGCAGTTCTTC
-,TRBV25-1,TRBJ2-2,-,CASSTQVTGELFF,TGTGCCAGCAGTACACAGGTTACCGGGGAGCTGTTTTTT
-,TRBV27,TRBJ1-5,-,CASTTGNQPQHF,TGTGCCAGCACCACAGGTAATCAGCCCCAGCATTTT
-,TRBV19,TRBJ2-1,-,CASSIGIAWNEQFF,TGTGCCAGTAGTATAGGGATAGCTTGGAATGAGCAGTTCTTC
-,TRBV18,TRBJ1-1,-,CASSPLTGLGAIAEAFF,TGTGCCAGCTCCCCATTGACAGGACTAGGCGCGATTGCTGAAGCTTTCTTT
-,TRBV2,TRBJ1-2,-,CASSLTGINYGYTF,TGTGCCAGCAGTCTCACAGGGATTAACTATGGCTACACCTTC
-,TRBV5-4,TRBJ1-1,-,CASSSLIQGLNTEAFF,TGTGCCAGCAGCTCTCTGATCCAGGGATTGAACACTGAAGCTTTCTTT
-,TRBV29-1,TRBJ2-1,TRBD2,CSVLTSGSFEQFF,TGCAGCGTTCTAACTAGCGGGAGTTTTGAGCAGTTCTTC
-,TRBV9,TRBJ1-5,-,CASSAAGGSNQPQHF,TGTGCCAGCAGCGCAGCAGGAGGTAGCAATCAGCCCCAGCATTTT
-,TRBV6-6,TRBJ2-7,TRBD2,CASSYLAGDYEQYF,TGTGCCAGCAGTTATCTTGCGGGGGACTACGAGCAGTACTTC
-,TRBV5-6,TRBJ2-5,-,CASRPLRNQETQYF,TGTGCCAGCAGACCTTTGAGGAACCAAGAGACCCAGTACTTC
-,TRBV15,TRBJ1-2,-,CATSRNPGRGSQYGYTF,TGTGCCACCAGCAGGAACCCAGGCAGGGGTTCTCAATATGGCTACACCTTC
-,TRBV25-1,TRBJ2-7,TRBD1,CASSGIGTGRYEQYF,TGTGCCAGCAGTGGTATAGGGACAGGGCGCTACGAGCAGTACTTC
-,TRBV28,TRBJ1-5,-,CATKGGLGQPQHF,TGTGCCACCAAAGGGGGACTAGGTCAGCCCCAGCATTTT
-,TRBV18,TRBJ2-7,TRBD2,CASSLTSDSYEQYF,TGTGCCAGCTCACTCACTAGCGACTCCTACGAGCAGTACTTC
-,TRBV5-4,TRBJ2-1,TRBD1,CASSLLFVGQGIREQFF,TGTGCCAGCAGCTTGTTATTTGTGGGACAGGGGATAAGGGAGCAGTTCTTC
-,TRBV5-1,TRBJ2-1,TRBD2,CASSLVPSGSNYNEQFF,TGCGCCAGCAGCTTGGTTCCTAGCGGGTCGAACTACAATGAGCAGTTCTTC
-,TRBV9,TRBJ2-3,TRBD2,CASSATPGLARDTQYF,TGTGCCAGCAGCGCCACCCCGGGACTAGCGAGAGATACGCAGTATTTT
once,TRBV28,TRBJ1-5,-,CASMFPSNQPQHF,TGTGCCAGCATGTTTCCGAGCAATCAGCCCCAGCATTTT
-,TRBV11-2,TRBJ2-1,-,CASSSRSGEQFF,TGTGCCAGCAGCTCCCGGTCGGGGGAGCAGTTCTTC
-,TRBV28,TRBJ1-5,TRBD1,CASSTRRQGPQHF,TGTGCCAGCAGTACCCGTCGACAGGGGCCCCAGCATTTT